This paragraph covers one T cell receptor (beta chain) sequence. Trimming took off 4 bases at V and 4 bases at J, with 18 bases between the two ends. CDR3 length: 15 residues. The germline gives CDR1 SGHDT, CDR2 YYEEEE. This entry comes from a study of blood T cell repertoires in COVID-19. Repertoires were generated with immunoSEQ multiplex PCR, while TCRdb's copy carries only in-frame clones and drops some. This table has around 260,000 clones, 70% to 90% appearing once. The rearrangement joins TRBV5-6 to TRBJ2-7; a possible D gene is TRBD2 (6 bases). The TCR comes from a man between 60 and 75 years old who had recovered from COVID-19. Sequenced: peripheral blood. CDR3 in DNA: TGTGCCAGCAGCCCGGTAGGTAGCGGAGAATACGAGCAGTACTTC. It translates to CASSPVGSGEYEQYF.